This T cell receptor (beta chain) was recorded in a study of T cells in Graves' hyperthyroidism and ophthalmopathy. Findings of the study overall: The model anticipated ophthalmopathy a median approximately 6.7 months pre-onset. Most thyroid clonotypes that were expanded above 0.001 also turned up in blood.

Diagnostic decisions used clinical symptoms, serum thyroxine and TRAb, thyroid ultrasound and orbital computed tomography. TCR beta CDR3 sequences were amplified from RNA transcripts. The HTBI primer set drove a first-round RT-PCR of the TCR CDR3. MiXCR was run by TCRdb on the multiplex PCR reads, yielding one entry per CDR3 protein. The sample lists a few hundred thousand distinct CDR3 sequences; under 15% were seen once. Germline V gives CDR1 MNHEY, CDR2 SVGAGI. With 0 bases removed from V and 1 base from J, the gap between germline ends came to 4 bases. The CDR3 loop spans 14 amino acids. This clonotype has only a few counts. The target antigen is unknown.

This receptor was obtained from a woman younger than 45 with Graves' hyperthyroidism. Sequenced input: blood. The J gene is TRBJ1-5, the V gene TRBV6-5; the D is unclear. This chain's CDR3 is CASSYSGSNQPQHF. The CDR3 coding sequence is TGTGCCAGCAGTTACTCGGGAAGCAATCAGCCCCAGCATTTT.